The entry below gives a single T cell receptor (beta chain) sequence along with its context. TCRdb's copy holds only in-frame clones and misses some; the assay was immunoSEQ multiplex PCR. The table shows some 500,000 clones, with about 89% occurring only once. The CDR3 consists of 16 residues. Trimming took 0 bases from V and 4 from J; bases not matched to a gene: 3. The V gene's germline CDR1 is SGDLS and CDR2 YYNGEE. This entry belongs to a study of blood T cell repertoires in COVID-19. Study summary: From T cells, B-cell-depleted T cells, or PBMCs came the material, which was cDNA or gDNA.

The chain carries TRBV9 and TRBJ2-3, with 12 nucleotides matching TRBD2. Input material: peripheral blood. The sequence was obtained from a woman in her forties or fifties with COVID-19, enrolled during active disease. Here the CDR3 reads CASSVASGGAADTQYF. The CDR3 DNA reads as TGTGCCAGCAGCGTAGCTAGCGGGGGGGCCGCAGATACGCAGTATTTT.